This T cell receptor beta chain was captured in a study of T cell repertoires in cytomegalovirus infection. Looked up from germline, CDR1 is MNHEY and CDR2 is SMNVEV (reference sequence). The CDR3 runs 14 residues. V shed 6 bases, J shed 0 bases, and the junction held 5 bases outside the gene matches. As regards this clonotype: The antigen is unknown.

Each CDR3 protein gets one entry after TCRdb re-called the reads with MiXCR. The sample gives about 500,000 distinct CDR3 sequences, roughly a third of which show up once; 15% to 20% is in the top ten. This specimen was cultured PBMCs, taken from culture after CMV antigen stimulation. The V gene is TRBV27, the J gene TRBJ2-7, with 7 bases lining up with TRBD1. The clonotype originates from a human donor in good health (CMV status not recorded). Some clones in this sample may be carry-over from other donors' samples. CDR3 in amino acids: CASRDTGASYEQYF. For the CDR3, the DNA is TGTGCCAGCAGAGATACAGGGGCCTCCTACGAGCAGTACTTC.